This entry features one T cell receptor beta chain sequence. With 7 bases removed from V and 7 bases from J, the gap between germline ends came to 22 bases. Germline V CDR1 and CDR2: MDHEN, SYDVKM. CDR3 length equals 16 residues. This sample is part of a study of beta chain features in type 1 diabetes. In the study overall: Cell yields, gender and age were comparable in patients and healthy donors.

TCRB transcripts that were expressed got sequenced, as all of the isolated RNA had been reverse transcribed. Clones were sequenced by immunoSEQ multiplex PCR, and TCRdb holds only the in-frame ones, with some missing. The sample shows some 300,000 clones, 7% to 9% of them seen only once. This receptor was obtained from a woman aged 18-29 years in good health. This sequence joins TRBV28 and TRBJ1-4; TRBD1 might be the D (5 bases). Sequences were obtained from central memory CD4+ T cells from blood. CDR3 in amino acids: CASTTSAQGLGEKLFF. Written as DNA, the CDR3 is TGTGCCAGCACCACCTCAGCCCAGGGACTAGGTGAAAAACTGTTTTTT.